These 29 T cell receptor beta chains share one sample of origin, sequenced in a study of blood T cell repertoires in COVID-19. This table comes from immunoSEQ multiplex PCR, and its TCRdb copy is limited to in-frame clones, with some not included. Of about 48,000 clones listed, more than 75% are singletons. What was sequenced was peripheral blood. The receptors shown here come from a human donor in a cohort sampled during active COVID-19.

The chain carries TRBV29-1 and TRBJ2-7; 9 positions match TRBD1. This CDR3 has 11 amino acids. The germline V gene has CDR1 SQVTM and CDR2 ANQGSEA. Losses at the gene ends were 6 bases for V and 8 bases for J; bases not matched to a gene: 5. The chain's CDR3 is CSVPQGAKQYF. CDR3 bases: TGCAGCGTCCCACAGGGGGCAAAGCAGTACTTC.

The V gene is TRBV3-1 (or the pseudogene TRBV3-2), the J gene TRBJ2-7; a possible D gene is TRBD1 (6 bases). Germline-derived CDR1 and CDR2 are LGHDT and YNNKEL (reference sequence). The CDR3 sequence is 13 residues long. Trimming left V 4 bases short and J 5 bases short, with 12 bases between. CDR3: CASSRQVSDEQYF. The DNA of the CDR3 is TGTGCCAGCAGCCGACAGGTGAGCGACGAGCAGTACTTC.

The rearrangement joins TRBV28 to TRBJ2-7; D is uncertain. Per germline, CDR1 MDHEN and CDR2 SYDVKM. V was pared by 6 bases and J by 2 bases, with 8 bases between. The CDR3 is 12 residues long. As DNA, the CDR3 is TGTGCCAGCAGCCCAAGCCCCTACGAGCAGTACTTC. It encodes CASSPSPYEQYF.

This clone was found once. The chain couples TRBV11-2 to TRBJ2-2; D is ambiguous. The V end lost 1 base, the J end lost 3 bases, and 6 bases lay between the germline ends. Looked up from germline, CDR1 is SGHAT and CDR2 is FQNNGV. The CDR3 has 14 residues. CDR3 nucleotide sequence: TGTGCCAGCAGCTTAGTACGCGACACCGGGGAGCTGTTTTTT. This gives the protein CASSLVRDTGELFF.

The rearrangement joins TRBV21-1 to TRBJ1-2; no check of the table's D call, TRBD1, against the DNA was made. TRBV21-1 is tagged as a pseudogene. The CDR3 is made up of 15 amino acids. Written as DNA, the CDR3 is TGTGCCAGCAGCAAAGCCGTTGGGACAGGCTATGGCTACACCTTC. Encoded protein: CASSKAVGTGYGYTF.

The genes are TRBV5-6 and TRBJ2-2; D gene unclear. Germline loops: CDR1 SGHDT, CDR2 YYEEEE. The CDR3 extends over 11 amino acids. V lost 3 bases and J lost 7, with 4 bases in between. The CDR3 coding sequence is TGTGCCAGCAGCTCCGGCGGGGAGCTGTTTTTT. Translation gives CASSSGGELFF.

The chain has TRBV19 and TRBJ2-7; TRBD1 is a possible D gene (5 bases). The CDR3 is 14 amino acids. Germline CDR1 and CDR2: LNHDA and SQIVND (reference sequence). V lost 4 bases to trimming and J lost 13 bases, with 23 bases between them. The CDR3: CASSTGHSLGGPYF. The CDR3 nucleotides read TGTGCCAGTAGTACCGGACATAGCCTCGGTGGCCCCTACTTC.

V gene TRBV6-2 or TRBV6-3 combines with J gene TRBJ2-1, with TRBD2 matching 9 bases. Germline V gene lookup returns CDR1 MNHEY and CDR2 SVGEGT. The CDR3 consists of 17 residues. V gave up 6 bases and J gave up 1 base; unmatched junction bases: 10. The CDR3 is CASSLHPLAGSYNEQFF. The CDR3 nucleotides read TGTGCCAGCAGCCTCCACCCCCTAGCGGGGTCCTACAATGAGCAGTTCTTC.

V gene TRBV6-5 combines with J gene TRBJ1-6; no firm D call. In germline, CDR1 is MNHEY, CDR2 SVGAGI. The CDR3 spans 15 residues. V was shortened by 5 bases and J by 5 bases, with 13 bases between the two germline ends. CDR3 DNA: TGTGCCAGCAGTCCGTTTCTCTCGGATAATTCACCCCTCCACTTT. It yields the protein CASSPFLSDNSPLHF.

This chain joins TRBV7-3 and TRBJ2-2; D is unclear. The germline CDR1 and CDR2 sequences are SGHTA and FQGTGA. V lost 4 bases to trimming and J lost 5 bases, with 11 bases between them. This CDR3 contains 14 residues. The CDR3 loop reads CASSSDWVTGELFF. The CDR3 region has the DNA TGTGCCAGCAGCTCCGACTGGGTGACCGGGGAGCTGTTTTTT.

The CDR3: CASSAQGSQNTEAFF. CDR3 DNA: TGTGCCAGCAGCGCACAGGGGTCGCAAAACACTGAAGCTTTCTTT. This chain connects TRBV9 to TRBJ1-1; 7 nucleotides line up with TRBD1. J gave up 2 bases and V 3 bases, and 7 bases lay outside the gene matches. This CDR3 comprises 15 residues. Germline assignment: CDR1 SGDLS and CDR2 YYNGEE.

This clone was counted a single time. CDR3 DNA: TGCAGCGTTGACTTCGCTAGCCGGGGCACAGATACGCAGTATTTT. It translates to CSVDFASRGTDTQYF. The rearrangement joins TRBV29-1 to TRBJ2-3, with D tentatively TRBD2 (5 bases). This CDR3 region has 15 residues. The V end lost 3 bases, the J end lost 1 base, and 14 bases lay between the germline ends. Germline CDR1 and CDR2: SQVTM and ANQGSEA.

The V and J genes are TRBV28 and TRBJ2-2; D possibly corresponds to TRBD1 (5 bases). V was cut by 6 bases and J by 4 bases, with 12 bases left in between. The CDR3 runs 14 residues. Germline-derived CDR1 and CDR2 are MDHEN and SYDVKM. The DNA for the CDR3 is TGTGCCAGCAGGTCGGACACCTCCACCGGGGAGCTGTTTTTT. Translation gives CASRSDTSTGELFF.

The V gene is TRBV30, the J gene TRBJ1-5; TRBD1 might be the D (6 bases). V was trimmed by 3 bases and J by 5 bases, leaving 14 bases between them. CDR3 length: 14 residues. Germline V CDR1 and CDR2: GTSNPN, SVGIG (reference sequence). As DNA, the CDR3 is TGTGCCTGGAGCAAGGGGGGGGGCCATCAGCCCCAGCATTTT. Protein product: CAWSKGGGHQPQHF.

V gene TRBV27 combines with J gene TRBJ2-7; no definite D call. This CDR3 comprises 13 residues. Germline values: CDR1 MNHEY, CDR2 SMNVEV (reference sequence). Trimming shortened V by 5 bases and J by 4 bases, and 12 bases separated the two germline ends. CDR3 sequence reads: CASSLLVGYEQYF. CDR3 DNA: TGTGCCAGCAGTCTGCTAGTTGGGTACGAGCAGTACTTC.

The chain combines TRBV5-6 with TRBJ1-1; D uncertain. The CDR3 length is 14 residues. The germline CDR1 and CDR2 sequences are SGHDT and YYEEEE. Trimming shortened V by 2 bases and J by 0 bases, and 8 bases separated the two germline ends. CDR3 in amino acids: CASSFSVMNTEAFF. CDR3 coding DNA: TGTGCCAGCAGCTTTTCGGTAATGAACACTGAAGCTTTCTTT.

This clone was detected only once. The V gene is TRBV6-2 or TRBV6-3, the J gene TRBJ1-1; D not resolved. V lost 4 bases to trimming and J lost 0 bases, with 12 bases between them. The CDR3 has 15 amino acids. The V gene's germline CDR1 is MNHEY and CDR2 SVGEGT. The CDR3, as DNA: TGTGCCAGCAGTTCCCACGCGGGGATGAACACTGAAGCTTTCTTT. This encodes CASSSHAGMNTEAFF.

As DNA, the CDR3 is TGTGCCAGCATTCACATCAGGGCCAGCCCGACCTACGAGCAGTACTTC. Protein product: CASIHIRASPTYEQYF. V usage is TRBV2 and J usage is TRBJ2-7, with D maybe TRBD1 (5 bases). The germline V gene has CDR1 SNHLY and CDR2 FYNNEI. V dropped 7 bases and J dropped 2 bases, with 21 bases sitting between them. The CDR3 length is 16 residues.

The rearrangement links TRBV19 to TRBJ1-1; perhaps TRBD1 as D (5 bases). The CDR3 loop spans 15 amino acids. V was clipped by 7 bases and J by 1 base, with 16 bases between them. Germline V CDR1 and CDR2: LNHDA, SQIVND (reference sequence). This chain's CDR3 is CASNPLNQGNTEAFF. In DNA, the CDR3 is TGTGCCAGTAATCCCTTAAACCAGGGGAACACTGAAGCTTTCTTT.

The chain employs TRBV2 and TRBJ2-7; D possibly corresponds to TRBD2 (7 bases). V dropped 6 bases and J dropped 3 bases, with 9 bases sitting between them. This CDR3 spans 12 amino acids. Per the germline V gene, CDR1 is SNHLY and CDR2 is FYNNEI. The CDR3 DNA is TGTGCCAGCAGGGGGGGGCTCTACGAGCAGTACTTC. Its protein product is CASRGGLYEQYF.

The V and J genes are TRBV20-1 and TRBJ2-1; D not resolved. Trimming removed 4 bases from V and 9 bases from J, with 10 bases in between. Germline V CDR1 and CDR2: DFQATT, SNEGSKA (reference sequence). CDR3 length: 11 residues. CDR3 in DNA: TGCAGTGCTAAGCTAGTTTCTGAGCAGTTCTTC. This sequence encodes CSAKLVSEQFF.

The V gene is TRBV9, the J gene TRBJ2-7; TRBD1 matches at 9 bases. Germline CDR1 is SGDLS and CDR2 is YYNGEE. The CDR3 spans 16 residues. Germline trimming cut 3 bases from V and 3 bases from J; bases unmatched to any gene: 10. The DNA for the CDR3 is TGTGCCAGCAGCGGCGCATCCGGGACAGGGTTCTACGAGCAGTACTTC. Its protein is CASSGASGTGFYEQYF.

The chain is built from TRBV2 and TRBJ2-3; 7 bases line up with TRBD2. This CDR3 contains 15 residues. Looked up from germline, CDR1 is SNHLY and CDR2 is FYNNEI. Losses at the gene ends were 0 bases for V and 4 bases for J; bases not matched to a gene: 4. The CDR3 protein is CASSEAGGPADTQYF. The CDR3 region has the DNA TGTGCCAGCAGTGAAGCGGGAGGGCCGGCAGATACGCAGTATTTT.

The genes are TRBV9 and TRBJ2-1; the D gene is possibly TRBD1 (6 bases). The CDR3 is 15 residues long. V lost 0 bases to trimming and J lost 3 bases, with 10 bases between them. The germline V gene has CDR1 SGDLS and CDR2 YYNGEE. CDR3: CASSVEQGLYNEQFF. The CDR3 DNA reads TGTGCCAGCAGCGTAGAACAGGGCCTCTACAATGAGCAGTTCTTC.

The chain employs TRBV6-6 and TRBJ2-1; no clear D. The CDR3 is 12 residues long. Germline V gene sequence: CDR1 MNHNY, CDR2 SVGAGI (reference sequence). The V gene lost 9 bases and the J gene lost 5 bases, with 11 bases spanning the gap. CDR3 sequence (DNA): TGTGCCAGTAGTAGAGATAACAATGAGCAGTTCTTC. As protein: CASSRDNNEQFF.

The genes are TRBV7-2 and TRBJ2-2, with a possible D match to TRBD2 (6 bases). Germline V CDR1 and CDR2: SGHTA, FQGNSA. V lost 5 bases, J lost 5 bases, and 12 bases lay in between. The length of the CDR3 is 14 residues. The CDR3 reads CASSQQAGTGELFF. In DNA, the CDR3 is TGTGCCAGCAGCCAGCAGGCGGGGACCGGGGAGCTGTTTTTT.

V and J are TRBV27 and TRBJ2-7; possible D gene TRBD1, 5 bases. Germline lookup yields CDR1 MNHEY and CDR2 SMNVEV (reference sequence). V was trimmed by 5 bases and J by 3 bases, leaving 11 bases between them. This CDR3 comprises 13 residues. CDR3 residues: CASSPGIFYEQYF. The CDR3 coding sequence is TGTGCCAGCAGTCCAGGGATTTTCTACGAGCAGTACTTC.

The chain has TRBV6-2 or TRBV6-3 and TRBJ2-7, with 13 bases that match TRBD2. V was pared by 6 bases and J by 5 bases, with 13 bases of the junction left unmatched. Germline assignment: CDR1 MNHEY and CDR2 SVGEGT. This CDR3 spans 17 amino acids. The CDR3 here is CASSLLAGGPIHHEQYF. The CDR3 DNA reads TGTGCCAGCAGCCTACTAGCGGGGGGGCCGATTCACCACGAGCAGTACTTC.

This clone was counted between two and nine times. The V call is TRBV18, the J call TRBJ2-7; TRBD1 matches 8 bases. Losses at the gene ends were 3 bases for V and 7 bases for J; bases not matched to a gene: 5. The length of the CDR3 is 13 residues. Per germline, CDR1 KGHSH and CDR2 LQKENI. The CDR3, as DNA: TGTGCCAGCTCACCCAATAACAGGGGGGAGCAGTACTTC. Protein sequence: CASSPNNRGEQYF.